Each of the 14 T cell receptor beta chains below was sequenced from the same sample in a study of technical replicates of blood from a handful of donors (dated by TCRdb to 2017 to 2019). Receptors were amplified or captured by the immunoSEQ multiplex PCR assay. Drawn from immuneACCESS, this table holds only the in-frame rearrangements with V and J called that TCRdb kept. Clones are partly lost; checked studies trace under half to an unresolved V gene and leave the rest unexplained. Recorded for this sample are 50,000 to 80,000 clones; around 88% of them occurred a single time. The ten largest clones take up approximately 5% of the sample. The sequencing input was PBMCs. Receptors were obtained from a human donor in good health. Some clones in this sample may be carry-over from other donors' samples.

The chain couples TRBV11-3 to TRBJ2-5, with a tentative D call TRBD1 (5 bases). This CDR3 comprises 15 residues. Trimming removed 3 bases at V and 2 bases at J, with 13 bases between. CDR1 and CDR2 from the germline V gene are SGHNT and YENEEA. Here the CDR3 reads CASSLGRTHQETQYF. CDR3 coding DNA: TGTGCCAGCAGCTTGGGGCGGACACATCAAGAGACCCAGTACTTC.

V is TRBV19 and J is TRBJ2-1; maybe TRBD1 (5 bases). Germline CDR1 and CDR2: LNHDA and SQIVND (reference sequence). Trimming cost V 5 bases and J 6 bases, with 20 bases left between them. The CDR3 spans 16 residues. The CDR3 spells CASSPLQGAWPNEQFF. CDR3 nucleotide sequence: TGTGCCAGTAGTCCCCTGCAAGGGGCTTGGCCCAATGAGCAGTTCTTC.

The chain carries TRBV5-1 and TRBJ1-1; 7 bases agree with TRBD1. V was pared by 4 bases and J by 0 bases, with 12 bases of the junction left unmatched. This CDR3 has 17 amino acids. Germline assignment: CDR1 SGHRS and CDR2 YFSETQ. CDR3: CASSQDGDRSLNTEAFF. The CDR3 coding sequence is TGCGCCAGCAGCCAAGACGGGGACAGATCCTTGAACACTGAAGCTTTCTTT. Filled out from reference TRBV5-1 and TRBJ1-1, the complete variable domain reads KAGVTQTPRYLIKTRGQQVTLSCSPISGHRSVSWYQQTPGQGLQFLFEYFSETQRNKGNFPGRFSGRQFSNSRSEMNVSTLELGDSALYLCASSQDGDRSLNTEAFFGQGTRLTVV.

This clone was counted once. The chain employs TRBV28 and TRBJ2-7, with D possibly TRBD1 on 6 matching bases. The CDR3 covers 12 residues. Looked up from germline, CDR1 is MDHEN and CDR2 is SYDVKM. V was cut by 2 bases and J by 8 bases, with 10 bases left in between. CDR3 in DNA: TGTGCCAGCAGTTTAGGCCAGGGGCAGCAGTACTTC. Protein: CASSLGQGQQYF.

The CDR3 loop reads CASGPSVRHTDTQYF. The CDR3 DNA reads TGTGCCAGCGGTCCTAGCGTACGACATACAGATACGCAGTATTTT. The chain employs TRBV2 and TRBJ2-3; D perhaps matches TRBD2 (6 bases). This CDR3 is built from 15 residues. CDR1 is SNHLY, CDR2 FYNNEI, per germline. The V end was cut by 8 bases, the J end by 3 bases, with 18 bases between.

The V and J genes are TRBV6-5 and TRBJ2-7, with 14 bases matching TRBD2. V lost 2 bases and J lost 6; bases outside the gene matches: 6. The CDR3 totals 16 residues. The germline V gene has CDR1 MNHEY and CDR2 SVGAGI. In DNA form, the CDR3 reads TGTGCCAGCAGTTACGAACGACTAGCGGGGGGGCGCGAGCAGTACTTC. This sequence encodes CASSYERLAGGREQYF.

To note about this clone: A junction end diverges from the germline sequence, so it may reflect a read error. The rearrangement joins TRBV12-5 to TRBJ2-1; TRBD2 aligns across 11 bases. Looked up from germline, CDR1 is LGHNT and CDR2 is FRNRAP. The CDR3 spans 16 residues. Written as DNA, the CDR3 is TGTGCTAGTGGTCTGGTGGGGCTAGCGGGAGGCGATGAGCAGTTCTTC. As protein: CASGLVGLAGGDEQFF.

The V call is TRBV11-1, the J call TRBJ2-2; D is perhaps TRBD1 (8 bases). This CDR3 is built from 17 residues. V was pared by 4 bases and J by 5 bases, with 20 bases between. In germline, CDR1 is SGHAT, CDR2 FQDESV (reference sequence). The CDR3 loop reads CASSSGQGGLRTGELFF. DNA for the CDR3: TGTGCCAGCAGCTCTGGACAGGGAGGGTTAAGGACCGGGGAGCTGTTTTTT.

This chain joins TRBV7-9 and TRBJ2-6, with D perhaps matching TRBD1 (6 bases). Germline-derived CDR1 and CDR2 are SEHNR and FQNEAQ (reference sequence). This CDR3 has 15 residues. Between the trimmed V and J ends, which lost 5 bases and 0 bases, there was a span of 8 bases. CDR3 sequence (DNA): TGTGCCAGCAGCCAGGGGCTCTCTGGGGCCAACGTCCTGACTTTC. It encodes CASSQGLSGANVLTF.

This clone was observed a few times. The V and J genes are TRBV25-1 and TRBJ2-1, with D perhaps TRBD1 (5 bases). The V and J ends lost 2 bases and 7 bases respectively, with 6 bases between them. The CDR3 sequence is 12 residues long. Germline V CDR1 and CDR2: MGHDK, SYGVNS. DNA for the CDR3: TGTGCCAGCAGTGAAAGGGGTAATGAGCAGTTCTTC. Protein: CASSERGNEQFF.

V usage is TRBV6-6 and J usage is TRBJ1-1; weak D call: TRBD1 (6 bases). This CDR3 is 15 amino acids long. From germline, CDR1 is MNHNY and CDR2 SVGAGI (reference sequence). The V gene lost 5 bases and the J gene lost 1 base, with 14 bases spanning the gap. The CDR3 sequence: CASSPKGGPNTEAFF. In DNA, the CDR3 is TGTGCCAGCAGTCCCAAGGGGGGGCCGAACACTGAAGCTTTCTTT.

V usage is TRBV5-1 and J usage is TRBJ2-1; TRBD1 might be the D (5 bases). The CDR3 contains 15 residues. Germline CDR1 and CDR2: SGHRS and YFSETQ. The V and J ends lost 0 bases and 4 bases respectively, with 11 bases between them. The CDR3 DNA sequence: TGCGCCAGCAGCTTGGCCGTCAACAGGTACAATGAGCAGTTCTTC. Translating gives CASSLAVNRYNEQFF.

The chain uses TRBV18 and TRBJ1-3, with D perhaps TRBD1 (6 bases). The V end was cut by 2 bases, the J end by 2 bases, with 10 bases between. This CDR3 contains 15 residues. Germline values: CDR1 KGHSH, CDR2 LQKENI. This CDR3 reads CASSPAGAAGNTIYF. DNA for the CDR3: TGTGCCAGCTCACCAGCGGGGGCTGCTGGAAACACCATATATTTT. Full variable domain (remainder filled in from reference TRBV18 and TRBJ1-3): NAGVMQNPRHLVRRRGQEARLRCSPMKGHSHVYWYRQLPEEGLKFMVYLQKENIIDESGMPKERFSAEFPKEGPSILRIQQVVRGDSAAYFCASSPAGAAGNTIYFGEGSWLTVV.

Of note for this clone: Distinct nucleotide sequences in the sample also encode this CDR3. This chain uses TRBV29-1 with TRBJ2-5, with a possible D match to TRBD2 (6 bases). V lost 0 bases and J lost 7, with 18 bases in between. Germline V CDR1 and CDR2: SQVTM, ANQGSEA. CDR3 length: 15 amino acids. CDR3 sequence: CSVEEATVLGGTQYF. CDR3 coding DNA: TGCAGCGTTGAAGAGGCCACTGTTCTGGGGGGGACCCAGTACTTC.